This T cell receptor beta chain stems from a study of spatial heterogeneity in lung cancer. Findings and caveats of the study: Tumoral mutation counts were tracked by counts of expanded intratumoral alpha and beta TCRs.

Each CDR3 protein gets one entry after TCRdb re-called the 5' RACE reads with MiXCR. The data show some 25,000 distinct CDR3 sequences, with roughly 7.2% seen just once and over 20% held by the top ten. The V end lost 4 bases, the J end lost 0 bases, and 17 bases lay between the germline ends. The CDR3 consists of 17 residues. Per germline, CDR1 LGHDT and CDR2 YNNKEL (reference sequence). As concerns this clonotype: The target antigen is unknown.

The sample's time point: sample taken at primary tumor resection. The donors were more than 70 patients with non-small cell lung cancer that was early-stage and untreated. The V gene is TRBV3-1, the J gene TRBJ2-3; maybe TRBD2 (5 bases). The sequencing here drew on lung tumor tissue, taken at surgery. The clonotype comes from a male donor with early-stage non-small cell lung cancer. CDR3 bases: TGTGCCAGCAGCCCTTCCCGCGCTAGCCGGAGCACAGATACGCAGTATTTT. Translating it yields CASSPSRASRSTDTQYF.